The 19 T cell receptor beta chains reported below all come from one sample, sequenced in a study of identical twins. TCRdb passed the 5' RACE reads through MiXCR, listing each CDR3 protein once. The table lists 250,000 or so distinct CDR3 sequences, about 13% of them singletons. In addition, the sample was reused for a study of yellow fever vaccine responses in identical twins.

Sample: memory (CD45RO+) T cells sorted from blood. These receptors were obtained from a woman aged 18-30 years in good health.

This clonotype showed up many times. The V and J genes are TRBV28 and TRBJ2-6; TRBD1 agrees at 7 bases. This CDR3 comprises 16 residues. CDR1 is MDHEN, CDR2 SYDVKM, per germline. J was trimmed by 2 bases and V by 4 bases; bases with no gene match: 5. This CDR3 reads CASSSKDRAGANVLTF. The CDR3 DNA reads TGTGCCAGCAGTTCCAAAGACAGGGCTGGGGCCAACGTCCTGACTTTC.

This clonotype has ten or more counts. The chain joins TRBV5-1 to TRBJ2-1; D is unclear. The length of the CDR3 is 15 residues. The germline CDR1 and CDR2 sequences are SGHRS and YFSETQ. With 3 bases removed from V and 1 base from J, the gap between germline ends came to 11 bases. The CDR3 coding sequence is TGCGCCAGCAGCTCGCCACCGATATCCTACAATGAGCAGTTCTTC. Translating gives CASSSPPISYNEQFF.

V gene TRBV2 combines with J gene TRBJ1-5; a weak D match, TRBD1 (5 bases). The CDR3 runs to 15 residues. Between the trimmed V and J ends, which lost 4 bases and 0 bases, there was a span of 10 bases. Germline CDR1 is SNHLY and CDR2 is FYNNEI. The CDR3 region has the DNA TGTGCCAGCAGTGCGAGAGGGGATAGCAATCAGCCCCAGCATTTT. Its translation: CASSARGDSNQPQHF.

The chain carries TRBV7-8 and TRBJ2-5; unclear D gene. The CDR3 spans 12 residues. CDR1 is SGHVS and CDR2 is FQNEAQ in the germline V gene. Trimming shortened V by 3 bases and J by 4 bases, and 6 bases separated the two germline ends. The CDR3 DNA reads as TGTGCCAGCAGCTTTGGTGGAGAGACCCAGTACTTC. As protein: CASSFGGETQYF.

This clonotype has at least ten counts. The rearrangement joins TRBV9 to TRBJ1-6; D gene uncertain. The CDR3 is 14 residues long. Trimming cost V 2 bases and J 8 bases, with 11 bases left between them. Per germline, CDR1 SGDLS and CDR2 YYNGEE. CDR3 sequence (DNA): TGTGCCAGCAGCGTTGGCGGGTTTGATTCACCCCTCCACTTT. Translated, it gives CASSVGGFDSPLHF.

This clonotype was seen at least ten times. The chain uses TRBV6-2 or TRBV6-3 and TRBJ2-7; D remains ambiguous. With 6 bases removed from V and 0 bases from J, the gap between germline ends came to 6 bases. Germline values: CDR1 MNHEY, CDR2 SVGEGT. The CDR3 runs to 12 residues. The CDR3 sequence is CASSYSSYEQYF. CDR3 nucleotides: TGTGCCAGCAGCTACAGCTCCTACGAGCAGTACTTC.

This clonotype was found a few times. V and J are TRBV28 and TRBJ2-1, with D perhaps given as TRBD1 or TRBD2 (6 bases each). Trimming cost V 3 bases and J 7 bases, with 16 bases left between them. Germline CDR1 MDHEN, CDR2 SYDVKM. This CDR3 has 15 residues. The CDR3 loop is CASSLFHRGLNEQFF. The DNA for the CDR3 is TGTGCCAGCAGTTTGTTTCACCGGGGGCTTAATGAGCAGTTCTTC. The entire variable domain, with the rest obtained from reference TRBV28 and TRBJ2-1, is as follows: DVKVTQSSRYLVKRTGEKVFLECVQDMDHENMFWYRQDPGLGLRLIYFSYDVKMKEKGDIPEGYSVSREKKERFSLILESASTNQTSMYLCASSLFHRGLNEQFFGPGTRLTVL.

This clonotype was detected ten times or more. This rearrangement joins TRBV7-2 to TRBJ1-2; D unresolved. V lost 1 base and J lost 5, with 5 bases in between. Germline values: CDR1 SGHTA, CDR2 FQGNSA. CDR3 length equals 12 residues. The CDR3 region has the DNA TGTGCCAGCAGCTTAGTTCAGTATGGCTACACCTTC. Translated, it gives CASSLVQYGYTF.

V usage is TRBV7-2 and J usage is TRBJ2-1; the match to TRBD1 covers 7 bases. The CDR3 contains 12 residues. The ends lost 5 bases at V and 10 bases at J; junction bases unmatched: 5. The germline gives CDR1 SGHTA, CDR2 FQGNSA. The CDR3 loop reads CASSIGTDEQFF. CDR3 nucleotides: TGTGCCAGCAGCATAGGGACAGACGAGCAGTTCTTC.

This clonotype was seen only once. This sequence joins TRBV6-5 and TRBJ2-3; TRBD1 or TRBD2 may be the D gene (6 bases each). The germline gives CDR1 MNHEY, CDR2 SVGAGI. CDR3 length: 17 amino acids. V was clipped by 0 bases and J by 0 bases, with 13 bases between them. This CDR3 is CASSYSTLGGSTDTQYF. CDR3 bases: TGTGCCAGCAGTTACTCGACTCTGGGGGGCAGCACAGATACGCAGTATTTT.

This clonotype was recorded many times. The chain employs TRBV6-5 and TRBJ1-6; possible D gene TRBD1, 6 bases. The germline V gene has CDR1 MNHEY and CDR2 SVGAGI. This CDR3 is 15 amino acids long. Trimming cost V 6 bases and J 6 bases, with 15 bases left between them. The CDR3 reads CASSYGQRANSPLHF. The DNA of the CDR3 is TGTGCCAGCAGCTACGGACAGCGAGCTAATTCACCCCTCCACTTT.

In this sample, this clonotype turned up many times. The V and J genes are TRBV11-3 and TRBJ2-1; D unresolved. Germline CDR1 and CDR2: SGHNT and YENEEA. V lost 1 base to trimming and J lost 1 base, with 11 bases between them. This CDR3 spans 16 amino acids. The CDR3 DNA reads TGTGCCAGCAGCTTAGGGACGCTGGGGTCCTACAATGAGCAGTTCTTC. This encodes CASSLGTLGSYNEQFF.

The chain combines TRBV4-1 with TRBJ2-2; 10 positions agree with TRBD1. The CDR3 length is 17 residues. After removal of 2 bases from V and 0 bases from J, the junction contained 3 bases not matched to a gene. Germline V gives CDR1 MGHRA, CDR2 YSYEKL. DNA of the CDR3: TGCGCCAGCAGCCAAACGGACAGGGGGGCGAACACCGGGGAGCTGTTTTTT. Translating gives CASSQTDRGANTGELFF.

The chain is built from TRBV5-1 and TRBJ2-3; weak D call: TRBD2 (7 bases). Germline CDR1 reads SGHRS; CDR2 reads YFSETQ. V lost 3 bases to trimming and J lost 3 bases, with 17 bases between them. CDR3 size: 16 residues. The CDR3 reads CASSSLNREGTDTQYF. The DNA of the CDR3 is TGCGCCAGCAGCTCCTTAAACAGGGAGGGTACAGATACGCAGTATTTT.

This chain links TRBV12-3 or TRBV12-4 with TRBJ1-2; D remains ambiguous. The CDR3 runs 13 residues. V was clipped by 5 bases and J by 7 bases, with 14 bases between them. The CDR3 loop reads CASSLPPEGGYTF. For the CDR3, the DNA is TGTGCCAGCAGTCTACCCCCGGAGGGTGGCTACACCTTC.

This clonotype was picked up a small number of times. The CDR3 here is CASSQDSFSSYEQYF. DNA for the CDR3: TGTGCCAGCAGTCAGGACAGTTTCAGCTCCTACGAGCAGTACTTC. The V and J genes are TRBV2 and TRBJ2-7; weak D call: TRBD1 (6 bases). CDR3 length equals 15 residues. With 5 bases removed from V and 0 bases from J, the gap between germline ends came to 14 bases. CDR1 and CDR2 (germline): SNHLY, FYNNEI.

The V gene is TRBV11-2, the J gene TRBJ1-1; D ambiguous. Germline V gene sequence: CDR1 SGHAT, CDR2 FQNNGV. The CDR3 is 14 residues long. With 2 bases removed from V and 8 bases from J, the gap between germline ends came to 15 bases. The CDR3 here is CASSLSTFPEEAFF. DNA of the CDR3: TGTGCCAGCAGCTTAAGCACCTTCCCCGAGGAAGCTTTCTTT.

This clonotype showed up just a few times. The rearrangement links TRBV20-1 to TRBJ1-5; D remains ambiguous. Germline-derived CDR1 and CDR2 are DFQATT and SNEGSKA (reference sequence). The CDR3 is 15 amino acids. Deletions cut 1 base from V and 2 bases from J, with 12 bases between. CDR3 bases: TGCAGTGCTAGAGTCTTGGGGATGGGCAATCAGCCCCAGCATTTT. Amino acid sequence: CSARVLGMGNQPQHF.

The chain couples TRBV27 to TRBJ2-7; no reliable D call. This CDR3 region has 13 residues. V dropped 5 bases and J dropped 1 base, with 9 bases sitting between them. Looked up from germline, CDR1 is MNHEY and CDR2 is SMNVEV (reference sequence). The CDR3 nucleotides read TGTGCCAGCAGTCTCTCCCCTTCCTACGAGCAGTACTTC. It specifies CASSLSPSYEQYF.